One and the same sample provided the 20 T cell receptor beta chains below, sequenced in a study of blood T cell repertoires in COVID-19. Method: immunoSEQ multiplex PCR; TCRdb's copy keeps in-frame clones and lacks some. The sample contains about 480,000 clones, 89% of which appear only once. The sequencing input was peripheral blood. The receptor set was obtained from a man younger than 35 with COVID-19, enrolled during active disease.

This rearrangement joins TRBV6-1 to TRBJ2-7, with TRBD1 as a possible D gene (6 bases). V lost 3 bases to trimming and J lost 2 bases, with 14 bases between them. The CDR3 is 15 amino acids. The germline CDR1 and CDR2 sequences are MNHNS and SASEGT. The CDR3 nucleotides are TGTGCCAGCAGTGAGTTAGGGGGAAGTACCTACGAGCAGTACTTC. This translates into CASSELGGSTYEQYF.

This chain links TRBV5-1 with TRBJ1-2; 8 nucleotides match TRBD1. The germline V gene encodes CDR1 SGHRS and CDR2 YFSETQ. With 0 bases clipped from V and 7 bases from J, the junction kept 8 bases outside the gene matches. The CDR3 spans 15 residues. The DNA of the CDR3 is TGCGCCAGCAGCTTGGACAGGGGGACATCGTTTGGCTACACCTTC. This gives the protein CASSLDRGTSFGYTF.

The rearrangement joins TRBV6-5 to TRBJ2-7; TRBD2 agrees at 7 bases. Looked up from germline, CDR1 is MNHEY and CDR2 is SVGAGI. Trimming at V came to 6 bases and at J to 0 bases, leaving 8 bases not matched to a gene. The CDR3 consists of 15 residues. In DNA, the CDR3 is TGTGCCAGCAGAAGAGGACTAGGGAGCTCCTACGAGCAGTACTTC. This translates into CASRRGLGSSYEQYF.

This chain uses TRBV6-5 with TRBJ2-5; the D is unclear. The CDR3 runs 13 residues. CDR1 is MNHEY, CDR2 SVGAGI, per germline. Trimming pared 0 bases from V and 5 bases from J, leaving 7 bases between. DNA of the CDR3: TGTGCCAGCAGTTACTCGTATCAGGAGACCCAGTACTTC. Translation gives CASSYSYQETQYF.

CDR3 bases: TGTGCCAGCCGCAGGGGTAGTTTGTCACCCCTCCACTTT. Translation gives CASRRGSLSPLHF. This chain uses TRBV12-3 or TRBV12-4 with TRBJ1-6; D is possibly TRBD1 (6 bases). CDR3 length: 13 amino acids. V shed 8 bases and J shed 10 bases, with 15 bases lying between them.

This rearrangement joins TRBV6-6 to TRBJ1-6; no definite D call. V was shortened by 10 bases and J by 7 bases, with 14 bases between the two germline ends. From germline, CDR1 is MNHNY and CDR2 SVGAGI (reference sequence). CDR3 length: 13 amino acids. The CDR3 loop is CATARGLNSPLHF. CDR3 sequence (DNA): TGTGCCACTGCACGAGGGCTCAATTCACCCCTCCACTTT.

The chain employs TRBV2 and TRBJ1-6, with TRBD1 as a possible D gene (5 bases). V lost 5 bases and J lost 6, with 14 bases in between. Per the germline V gene, CDR1 is SNHLY and CDR2 is FYNNEI. There are 15 residues in the CDR3. CDR3 DNA: TGTGCCAGCAGTCGGAAGGGGAAGAGTAATTCACCCCTCCACTTT. It translates to CASSRKGKSNSPLHF.

The chain couples TRBV27 to TRBJ2-1; possibly TRBD2 for D (5 bases). CDR1 is MNHEY, CDR2 SMNVEV, per germline (reference sequence). CDR3 length equals 15 residues. V gave up 2 bases and J gave up 3 bases, with 11 bases separating them. CDR3 sequence reads: CASSLEGRSYNEQFF. The CDR3 DNA reads as TGTGCCAGCAGTTTAGAGGGCAGGAGCTACAATGAGCAGTTCTTC.

The chain combines TRBV24-1 with TRBJ2-2; the match to TRBD2 covers 12 bases. The CDR3 is 16 residues long. The V and J ends lost 4 bases and 6 bases, in that order; junction bases with no gene match: 5. Germline loops: CDR1 KGHDR, CDR2 SFDVKD. This CDR3 is CATSDPTSGSSGELFF. The CDR3 DNA reads TGTGCCACCAGTGACCCGACTAGCGGGAGCTCCGGGGAGCTGTTTTTT.

A single count supports this clone. The chain combines TRBV14 with TRBJ1-2; the D is unclear. The V end lost 3 bases, the J end lost 7 bases, and 12 bases lay between the germline ends. Germline CDR1 reads SGHDN; CDR2 reads FVKESK. This CDR3 is 13 amino acids long. This CDR3 is CASSHFPQSGYTF. CDR3 nucleotides: TGTGCCAGCAGCCACTTTCCGCAGTCTGGCTACACCTTC.

The rearrangement links TRBV7-2 to TRBJ2-7; a weak D match, TRBD2 (7 bases). CDR3 length: 14 residues. Between the trimmed V and J ends, which lost 7 bases and 5 bases, there was a span of 18 bases. Germline V gene lookup returns CDR1 SGHTA and CDR2 FQGNSA. Written as DNA, the CDR3 is TGTGCCAGCACCCCTGGGGGGGGCGCCAACGAGCAGTACTTC. Its protein product is CASTPGGGANEQYF.

The V and J genes are TRBV7-8 and TRBJ2-2; 10 bases fit TRBD2. V was pared by 1 base and J by 5 bases, with 13 bases of the junction left unmatched. The CDR3 loop spans 19 amino acids. CDR1 SGHVS and CDR2 FQNEAQ come from the germline V gene. CDR3 nucleotides: TGTGCCAGCAGCTTAGGCGGGACTAGCGTCTTGGGATTAACCGGGGAGCTGTTTTTT. It is translated as CASSLGGTSVLGLTGELFF.

This clone has only one observation. The V gene is TRBV7-9, the J gene TRBJ2-7, with a weak D call TRBD1 (6 bases). The CDR3 is made up of 15 amino acids. Germline CDR1 is SEHNR and CDR2 is FQNEAQ (reference sequence). Between the trimmed V and J ends, which lost 7 bases and 7 bases, there was a span of 23 bases. CDR3 DNA: TGTGCCAGCAAGGACACCGGGACAATTTTGGGGGAGCAGTACTTC. Protein: CASKDTGTILGEQYF. The full variable domain, with the rest looked up from reference TRBV7-9 and TRBJ2-7, is DTGVSQNPRHKITKRGQNVTFRCDPISEHNRLYWYRQTLGQGPEFLTYFQNEAQLEKSRLLSDRFSAERPKGSFSTLEIQRTEQGDSAMYLCASKDTGTILGEQYFGPGTRLTVT.

The chain carries TRBV19 and TRBJ1-1; weak D call: TRBD1 (5 bases). Trimming left V 6 bases short and J 11 bases short, with 19 bases between. The CDR3 totals 13 residues. Per the germline V gene, CDR1 is LNHDA and CDR2 is SQIVND (reference sequence). The CDR3 DNA reads as TGTGCCAGTAGCCCCTTTCGAGCGGGGCGGGCTTTCTTT. It codes for CASSPFRAGRAFF.

Details on this clone: Other DNA sequences in the same sample also yield this CDR3. The rearrangement uses TRBV5-4 and TRBJ1-2; a weak D match, TRBD1 (6 bases). Trimming took off 0 bases at V and 8 bases at J, with 11 bases between the two ends. CDR1 and CDR2 (germline): SGHNT, YYREEE (reference sequence). The CDR3 totals 13 residues. The CDR3 spells CASSLDRVGGYTF. Written as DNA, the CDR3 is TGTGCCAGCAGCTTGGACAGGGTCGGCGGCTACACCTTC. Full variable domain (outside the CDR3, taken from reference TRBV5-4 and TRBJ1-2): ETGVTQSPTHLIKTRGQQVTLRCSSQSGHNTVSWYQQALGQGPQFIFQYYREEENGRGNFPPRFSGLQFPNYSSELNVNALELDDSALYLCASSLDRVGGYTFGSGTRLTVV.

This clone was observed a single time. V usage is TRBV9 and J usage is TRBJ1-2; the match to TRBD1 covers 8 bases. V lost 4 bases to trimming and J lost 4 bases; unmatched junction nucleotides: 6. Germline V gene lookup returns CDR1 SGDLS and CDR2 YYNGEE. This CDR3 has 14 amino acids. The CDR3 DNA sequence: TGTGCCAGCAGCTTTAGGACAGGGTCCTATGGCTACACCTTC. It is translated as CASSFRTGSYGYTF.

The chain uses TRBV3-1 (or the pseudogene TRBV3-2) and TRBJ2-5; TRBD2 aligns across 15 bases. The CDR3 is 16 residues long. With V trimmed by 1 base and J by 4 bases, 1 base remained unmatched. Germline CDR1 and CDR2: LGHDT and YNNKEL (reference sequence). The DNA for the CDR3 is TGTGCCAGCAGCCAAGGGACTAGCGGGGGGGCAGAGACCCAGTACTTC. This translates into CASSQGTSGGAETQYF.

This clone was seen a few times. The chain joins TRBV11-1 to TRBJ1-5, with 10 bases lining up with TRBD1. The CDR3 runs to 16 residues. V was pared by 1 base and J by 4 bases, with 4 bases of the junction left unmatched. The V gene's germline CDR1 is SGHAT and CDR2 FQDESV (reference sequence). CDR3: CASSLGDRGENQPQHF. As DNA, the CDR3 is TGTGCCAGCAGCTTAGGGGACAGGGGTGAAAATCAGCCCCAGCATTTT.

The rearrangement joins TRBV7-2 to TRBJ2-1, with 14 bases fitting TRBD2. Per the germline V gene, CDR1 is SGHTA and CDR2 is FQGNSA. Trimming at V came to 5 bases and at J to 0 bases, leaving 3 bases not matched to a gene. CDR3 length: 17 amino acids. CDR3 nucleotide sequence: TGTGCCAGCAGCATGACTAGCGGGGGGGGCTCCTACAATGAGCAGTTCTTC. It is translated as CASSMTSGGGSYNEQFF.

The chain joins TRBV19 to TRBJ1-2; 7 bases are shared with TRBD1. Per germline, CDR1 LNHDA and CDR2 SQIVND (reference sequence). J was trimmed by 3 bases and V by 7 bases; bases with no gene match: 14. The CDR3 length is 16 residues. CDR3: CASTFRRTGVDYGYTF. The CDR3, as DNA: TGTGCCAGTACCTTCCGAAGAACAGGGGTCGACTATGGCTACACCTTC.